This T cell receptor beta chain appears in the sequencing data of a study of T-cell memory formation after mild COVID-19. Whole-study results and caveats: Day 15 to 85 contracting clones showed balanced CD4/CD8; later expanders leaned CD4+.

About this clonotype: Antigen: not known.

TCRdb ran MiXCR on the 5' RACE reads and lists one entry per CDR3 protein. The sample consists of a few hundred thousand distinct CDR3 sequences, around 10% of them appearing once. The CDR3 has 15 amino acids. Trimming shortened V by 0 bases and J by 0 bases, and 7 bases separated the two germline ends. From germline, CDR1 is SGHRS and CDR2 YFSETQ. The chain employs TRBV5-1 and TRBJ1-5; D gene uncertain. The receptor was derived from a man younger than 35 who had mild COVID-19 (a few samples of this study predate the infection). Cell type and time point are not known. Sequenced material: PBMCs or a T cell subset sorted from them (not recorded which). CDR3 sequence reads: CASSLDGHSNQPQHF. CDR3 DNA sequence: TGCGCCAGCAGCTTGGACGGTCATAGCAATCAGCCCCAGCATTTT.